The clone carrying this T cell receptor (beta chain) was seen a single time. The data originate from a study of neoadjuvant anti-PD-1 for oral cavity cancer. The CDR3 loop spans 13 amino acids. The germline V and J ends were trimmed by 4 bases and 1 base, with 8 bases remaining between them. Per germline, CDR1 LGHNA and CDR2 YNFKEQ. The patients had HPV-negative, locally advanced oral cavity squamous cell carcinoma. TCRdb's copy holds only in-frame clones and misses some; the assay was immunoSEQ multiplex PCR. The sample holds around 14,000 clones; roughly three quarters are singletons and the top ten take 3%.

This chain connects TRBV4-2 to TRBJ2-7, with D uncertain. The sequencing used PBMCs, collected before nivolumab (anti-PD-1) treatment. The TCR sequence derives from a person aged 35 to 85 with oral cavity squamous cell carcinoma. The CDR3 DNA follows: TGTGCCAGCAGCCCGCCCGGATCCTACGAGCAGTACTTC. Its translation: CASSPPGSYEQYF.